This T cell receptor beta chain appears in the sequencing data of a study of graft-versus-host responses after intestinal transplantation. Study-wide background: Once they had received anti-thymocyte globulin induction, all recipients took tacrolimus and steroids for around 3 years.

This CDR3 has 13 residues. Deletions cut 2 bases from V and 4 bases from J, with 8 bases between. Looked up from germline, CDR1 is KGHSH and CDR2 is LQKENI. Repertoires were generated with immunoSEQ multiplex PCR, while TCRdb's copy carries only in-frame clones and drops some. Counted here are approximately 89,000 clones, more than 85% occurring once; the ten biggest clones make up more than 0.15%. On this clone: As yet, its antigen is unknown.

The source was unstimulated CD4+ T cells sorted from spleen or lymph node cells, collected before intestinal transplant. This sequence originates from a human donor who received an intestinal transplant. The rearrangement joins TRBV18 to TRBJ1-1, with D perhaps TRBD1 (5 bases). The CDR3 region is CASSPDSPTEAFF. As DNA, the CDR3 is TGTGCCAGCTCACCAGACAGCCCCACTGAAGCTTTCTTT.